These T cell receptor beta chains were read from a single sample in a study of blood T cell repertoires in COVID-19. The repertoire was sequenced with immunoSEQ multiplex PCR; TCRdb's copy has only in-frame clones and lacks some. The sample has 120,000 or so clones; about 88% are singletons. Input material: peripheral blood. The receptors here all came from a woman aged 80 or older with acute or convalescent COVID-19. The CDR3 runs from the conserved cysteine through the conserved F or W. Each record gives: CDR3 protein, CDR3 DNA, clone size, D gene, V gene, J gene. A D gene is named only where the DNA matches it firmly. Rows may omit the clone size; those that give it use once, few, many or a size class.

CASSLGTENIQYF	TGTGCCAGCAGCCTGGGGACAGAAAACATTCAGTACTTC	NA	TRBD1	TRBV5-6	TRBJ2-4
CASSTQRAQGYGYTF	TGTGCCAGTAGTACCCAAAGAGCCCAGGGGTATGGCTACACCTTC	NA	NA	TRBV19	TRBJ1-2
CSASAGLAGARDTQYF	TGCAGTGCTAGTGCGGGACTAGCGGGAGCAAGAGATACGCAGTATTTT	NA	TRBD2	TRBV20-1	TRBJ2-3
CASRPDYASGELFF	TGTGCCAGCAGACCCGACTACGCCAGTGGGGAGCTGTTTTTT	NA	NA	TRBV4-2	TRBJ2-2
CAISESAAGTNTEAFF	TGTGCCATCAGTGAGTCGGCTGCAGGGACAAACACTGAAGCTTTCTTT	NA	NA	TRBV10-3	TRBJ1-1
CASSSRQGYGYTF	TGTGCCAGCAGTTCAAGACAGGGTTATGGCTACACCTTC	NA	TRBD1	TRBV27	TRBJ1-2
CASRPSRGVPDTQYF	TGTGCCAGCAGACCTTCCCGGGGGGTTCCAGATACGCAGTATTTT	NA	TRBD2	TRBV6-5	TRBJ2-3
CASSPDIGELFF	TGTGCCAGCAGCCCCGACATCGGGGAGCTGTTTTTT	NA	NA	TRBV7-9	TRBJ2-2
CSVGGLAGLSDTQYF	TGCAGCGTTGGCGGACTAGCGGGACTCTCAGATACGCAGTATTTT	NA	TRBD2	TRBV29-1	TRBJ2-3
CASSHRARTNEKLFF	TGTGCCAGCAGCCACAGGGCCAGAACTAATGAAAAACTGTTTTTT	NA	NA	TRBV3-1/TRBV3-2	TRBJ1-4
CASGGAVGANVLTF	TGTGCCTCGGGCGGGGCGGTTGGGGCCAACGTCCTGACTTTC	NA	NA	TRBV15	TRBJ2-6
CASSEVRAYEQYF	TGTGCCAGCAGTGAGGTCAGGGCCTACGAGCAGTACTTC	NA	NA	TRBV2	TRBJ2-7
CASSFGGDYNEQFF	TGTGCCAGCAGCTTCGGCGGGGACTACAATGAGCAGTTCTTC	few	NA	TRBV11-2	TRBJ2-1
CASSPPGLAHYEQYF	TGTGCCAGCAGTCCTCCGGGACTAGCGCACTACGAGCAGTACTTC	NA	TRBD2	TRBV28	TRBJ2-7
CASSSSYSPLHF	TGTGCCAGCAGTTCGTCCTATTCACCCCTCCACTTT	NA	NA	TRBV12-3/TRBV12-4	TRBJ1-6
CASSSFQSYEQYF	TGTGCCAGCAGCTCCTTTCAGTCCTACGAGCAGTACTTC	NA	NA	TRBV28	TRBJ2-7
CASSQGAGQPQHF	TGTGCCAGCAGTCAGGGGGCTGGCCAGCCCCAGCATTTT	NA	TRBD1	TRBV2	TRBJ1-5
CASSLARTDNSPLHF	TGTGCCAGCAGCTTAGCGCGGACAGATAATTCACCCCTCCACTTT	NA	NA	TRBV7-8	TRBJ1-6
CASSLSSLATNEKLFF	TGTGCCAGCAGTTTGTCCAGTCTCGCAACTAATGAAAAACTGTTTTTT	NA	NA	TRBV28	TRBJ1-4
CASSRPAGKLFF	TGTGCCAGCAGCCGCCCTGCAGGAAAACTGTTTTTT	NA	NA	TRBV11-1	TRBJ1-4
CASSLDRKTDTQYF	TGTGCCAGCAGCTTAGACAGGAAGACAGATACGCAGTATTTT	NA	NA	TRBV5-6	TRBJ2-3
CASSLWGQENYGYTF	TGCGCCAGCAGCTTGTGGGGACAGGAAAACTATGGCTACACCTTC	NA	TRBD1	TRBV5-1	TRBJ1-2
CASSFGGVADTQYF	TGTGCCAGCAGCTTTGGCGGAGTCGCAGATACGCAGTATTTT	NA	NA	TRBV7-9	TRBJ2-3
CASSPWGGQLSFSGNTIYF	TGTGCCAGCAGCCCCTGGGGCGGACAGTTGTCCTTCTCTGGAAACACCATATATTTT	few	NA	TRBV5-6	TRBJ1-3
CATGGLAGTEAFF	TGTGCCACTGGGGGCTTGGCAGGCACTGAAGCTTTCTTT	NA	NA	TRBV6-6	TRBJ1-1
CASSPGPLAGNYEQYF	TGTGCCAGCAGCCCGGGCCCCCTAGCGGGGAACTACGAGCAGTACTTC	NA	TRBD2	TRBV7-2	TRBJ2-7
CAIKTSSYEQYF	TGTGCCATCAAAACAAGCTCCTACGAGCAGTACTTC	NA	NA	TRBV10-3	TRBJ2-7
CASSREGSSFYEQYF	TGTGCCAGCAGTCGTGAGGGATCAAGTTTCTACGAGCAGTACTTC	few	NA	TRBV5-8	TRBJ2-7
CASSQTGELFF	TGTGCCAGCAGTCAGACCGGGGAGCTGTTTTTT	NA	NA	TRBV3-1/TRBV3-2	TRBJ2-2
CASSVPGIPYNEQFF	TGTGCCAGCAGCGTACCGGGAATTCCCTACAATGAGCAGTTCTTC	few	NA	TRBV5-4	TRBJ2-1
CASSVELTGGGNTIYF	TGTGCCAGCAGCGTAGAATTAACGGGAGGAGGAAACACCATATATTTT	once	NA	TRBV9	TRBJ1-3
CASSVGGNSNSPLHF	TGTGCCAGCAGCGTGGGAGGGAACTCTAATTCACCCCTCCACTTT	NA	NA	TRBV9	TRBJ1-6
CASSLGGGGELFF	TGCGCCAGCAGCCTCGGGGGAGGCGGGGAGCTGTTTTTT	NA	NA	TRBV4-3	TRBJ2-2
CATSDDRSPNEQYF	TGTGCCACCAGTGACGACAGGTCTCCTAACGAGCAGTACTTC	NA	NA	TRBV24-1	TRBJ2-7
CASSIPGGGNQPQHF	TGTGCCAGTAGTATCCCAGGGGGCGGCAATCAGCCCCAGCATTTT	NA	TRBD1	TRBV19	TRBJ1-5
CASSFIGGAGYTF	TGTGCCAGCAGTTTCATAGGGGGGGCTGGCTACACCTTC	NA	NA	TRBV27	TRBJ1-2
CASSEGQGPDTQYF	TGTGCCAGCAGTGAAGGACAGGGTCCAGATACGCAGTATTTT	NA	TRBD1	TRBV2	TRBJ2-3
CASSQDQTSGGKFF	TGCGCCAGCAGCCAAGATCAAACCAGCGGGGGGAAGTTCTTC	few	TRBD2	TRBV4-3	TRBJ2-1
CASSESWDREQFF	TGTGCCAGCAGTGAATCGTGGGACAGGGAGCAGTTCTTC	NA	TRBD1	TRBV6-1	TRBJ2-1
CSVGGTNSYGYTF	TGCAGCGTTGGGGGGACAAATAGCTATGGCTACACCTTC	NA	NA	TRBV29-1	TRBJ1-2
CASSYGQGAYEQYF	TGTGCCAGCAGCTATGGACAGGGAGCCTACGAGCAGTACTTC	NA	TRBD1	TRBV5-4	TRBJ2-7
CASSLVASYGYTF	TGTGCCAGCAGCTTGGTGGCAAGCTATGGCTACACCTTC	few	NA	TRBV5-6	TRBJ1-2
CASSLGTANTEAFF	TGTGCCAGCAGCCTAGGGACAGCGAACACTGAAGCTTTCTTT	NA	TRBD1	TRBV6-5	TRBJ1-1
CASRQGQVAQPQHF	TGTGCCAGCAGGCAGGGACAGGTAGCTCAGCCCCAGCATTTT	once	TRBD1	TRBV6-5	TRBJ1-5
CASSQGQGENYGYTF	TGCGCCAGCAGCCAAGGACAGGGAGAGAACTATGGCTACACCTTC	NA	TRBD1	TRBV4-1	TRBJ1-2
CASSSSGGPYNEQFF	TGTGCCAGCAGTTCTAGCGGGGGCCCCTACAATGAGCAGTTCTTC	NA	TRBD2	TRBV27	TRBJ2-1
CATSRVEHHSGNTIYF	TGTGCCACCAGCAGAGTGGAGCATCACTCTGGAAACACCATATATTTT	NA	NA	TRBV15	TRBJ1-3